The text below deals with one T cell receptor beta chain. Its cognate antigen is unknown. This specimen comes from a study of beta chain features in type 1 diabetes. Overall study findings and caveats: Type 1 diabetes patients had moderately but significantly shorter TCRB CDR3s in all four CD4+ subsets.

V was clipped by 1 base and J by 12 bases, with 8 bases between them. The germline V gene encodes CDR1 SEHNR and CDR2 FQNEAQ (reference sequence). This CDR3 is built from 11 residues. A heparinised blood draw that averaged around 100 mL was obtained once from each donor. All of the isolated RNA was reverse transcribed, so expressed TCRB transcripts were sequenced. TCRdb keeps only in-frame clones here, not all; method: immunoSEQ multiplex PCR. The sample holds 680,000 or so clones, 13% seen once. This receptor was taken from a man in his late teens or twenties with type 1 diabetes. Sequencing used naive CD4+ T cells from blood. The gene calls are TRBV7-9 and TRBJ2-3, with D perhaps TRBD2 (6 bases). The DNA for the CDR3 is TGTGCCAGCAGCTTAGGGGACTCACAGTATTTT. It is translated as CASSLGDSQYF.